This T cell receptor beta chain originates from a study of blood T cells in healthy people across ages. The V gene lost 8 bases and the J gene lost 7 bases, with 18 bases spanning the gap. Germline assignment: CDR1 LNHDA and CDR2 SQIVND (reference sequence). CDR3 length equals 14 residues. The study isolated at least 6 million PBMCs from each sample. The use of a sample-barcoded 5' primer and a J-beta primer mix characterized a second PCR of about 7 to 12 cycles. Each of the cDNA molecules was tagged by a template-switch adaptor with 12 random nucleotides. One entry per CDR3 protein results from TCRdb running MiXCR on the 5' RACE reads. This sample carries just under 750,000 distinct CDR3 sequences, about 24% of them seen once, and the ten largest clones take roughly 22%.

The chain recombines TRBV19 with TRBJ1-5; D gene unclear. Sequencing input: blood. The clonotype comes from a man between 65 and 80 years old in good health. The CDR3 sequence is CASQVDPTGQPQHF. CDR3 DNA sequence: TGTGCCAGTCAAGTAGACCCCACCGGACAGCCCCAGCATTTT.